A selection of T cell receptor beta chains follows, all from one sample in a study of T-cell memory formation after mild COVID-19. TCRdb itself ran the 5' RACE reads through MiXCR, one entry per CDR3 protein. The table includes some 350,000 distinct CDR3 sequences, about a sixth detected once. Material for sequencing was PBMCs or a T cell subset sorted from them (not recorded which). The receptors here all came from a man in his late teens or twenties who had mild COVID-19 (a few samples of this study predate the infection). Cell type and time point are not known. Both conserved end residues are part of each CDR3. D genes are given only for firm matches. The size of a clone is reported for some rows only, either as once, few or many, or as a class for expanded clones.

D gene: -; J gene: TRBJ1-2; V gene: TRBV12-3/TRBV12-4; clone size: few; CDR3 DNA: TGTGCCAGCACATTCGGAACAGGCTATGGCTACACCTTC; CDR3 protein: CASTFGTGYGYTF
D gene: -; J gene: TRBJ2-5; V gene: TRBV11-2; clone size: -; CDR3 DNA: TGTGCCAGCCCGCGGTCCTCGGAGACCCAGTACTTC; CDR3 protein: CASPRSSETQYF
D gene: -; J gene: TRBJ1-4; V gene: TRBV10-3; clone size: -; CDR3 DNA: TGTGCCATCAGTGGGCGACCGGGTGCAACTAATGAAAAACTGTTTTTT; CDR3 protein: CAISGRPGATNEKLFF
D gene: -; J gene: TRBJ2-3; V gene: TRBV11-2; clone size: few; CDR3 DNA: TGTGCCAGCAGCTTATTGGGACCATCCTCCCGAGATACGCAGTATTTT; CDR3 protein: CASSLLGPSSRDTQYF
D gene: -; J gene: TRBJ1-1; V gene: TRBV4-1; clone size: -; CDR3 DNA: TGCGCCAGCAGCCAAGGTACCCGATCGGGAACTGAAGCTTTCTTT; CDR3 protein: CASSQGTRSGTEAFF
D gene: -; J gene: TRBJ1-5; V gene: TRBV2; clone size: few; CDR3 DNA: TGTGCCAGCAGTGACCGACTGACTAGCAATCAGCCCCAGCATTTT; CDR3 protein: CASSDRLTSNQPQHF
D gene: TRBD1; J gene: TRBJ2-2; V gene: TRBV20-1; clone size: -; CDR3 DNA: TGCAGTGGGGGGACAGGGGTATATCCCGGGGAGCTGTTTTTT; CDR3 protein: CSGGTGVYPGELFF
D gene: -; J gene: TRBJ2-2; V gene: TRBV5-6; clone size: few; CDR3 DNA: TGTGCCAGCATCTCCATGGGCCATGATGGGTGGTCGGAAACCGGGGAGCTGTTTTTT; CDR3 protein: CASISMGHDGWSETGELFF
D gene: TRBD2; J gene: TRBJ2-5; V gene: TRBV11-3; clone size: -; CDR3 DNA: TGTGCCAGCAGCAAACACGGGACTAGCGGACAAGAGACCCAGTACTTC; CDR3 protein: CASSKHGTSGQETQYF
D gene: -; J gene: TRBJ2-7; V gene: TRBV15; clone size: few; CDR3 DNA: TGTGCCACCCTGGGCGTGGGGAGGAACGAGCAGTACTTC; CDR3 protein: CATLGVGRNEQYF
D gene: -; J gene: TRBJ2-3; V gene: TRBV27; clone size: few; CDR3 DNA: TGTGCCAGCAGTTTACTAGCCGGGACCCCGGGCAAGCATACGCAGTATTTT; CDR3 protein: CASSLLAGTPGKHTQYF
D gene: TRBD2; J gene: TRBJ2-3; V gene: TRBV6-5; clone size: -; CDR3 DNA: TGTGCCAGCACAAAATTCGGGGGGGACACAGATACGCAGTATTTT; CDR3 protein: CASTKFGGDTDTQYF
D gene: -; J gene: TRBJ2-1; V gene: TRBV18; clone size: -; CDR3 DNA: TGTGCCAGCTCACCACCGGGACACGGAGAGCAGTTCTTC; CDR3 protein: CASSPPGHGEQFF
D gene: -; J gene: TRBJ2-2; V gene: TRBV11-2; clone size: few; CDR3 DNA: TGTGCCAGCAGCTTATTTTGGACGGGGACCGGGGAGCTGTTTTTT; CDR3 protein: CASSLFWTGTGELFF
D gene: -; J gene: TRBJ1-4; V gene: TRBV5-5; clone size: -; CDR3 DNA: TGTGCCAGCAGCTTGAGGGTCGTTTCTGAAAAACTGTTTTTT; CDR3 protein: CASSLRVVSEKLFF
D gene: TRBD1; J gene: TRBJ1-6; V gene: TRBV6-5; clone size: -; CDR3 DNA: TGTGCCAGCTGCCGGGGGGGGACAGGCAATTCACCCCTCCACTTT; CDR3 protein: CASCRGGTGNSPLHF
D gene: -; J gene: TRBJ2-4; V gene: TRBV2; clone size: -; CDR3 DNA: TGTGCCAGCAGTGAAAGCGCCGGCGTAGGGTCCAAAAACATTCAGTACTTC; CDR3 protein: CASSESAGVGSKNIQYF
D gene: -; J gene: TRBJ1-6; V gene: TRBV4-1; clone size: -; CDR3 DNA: TGCGCCAGCAGCCAAGATTCTACAGGGTACTCACCCCTCCACTTT; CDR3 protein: CASSQDSTGYSPLHF
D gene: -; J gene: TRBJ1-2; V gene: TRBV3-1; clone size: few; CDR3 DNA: TGTGCCAGCGGTATGTTAGGGGACTATGGCTACACCTTC; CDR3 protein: CASGMLGDYGYTF